A single T cell receptor (beta chain) is shown here with its context. Its cognate antigen is unknown. Germline trimming cut 4 bases from V and 2 bases from J; bases unmatched to any gene: 5. There are 14 residues in the CDR3. Germline CDR1 and CDR2: SQVTM and ANQGSEA. The sample is drawn from a study of yellow fever vaccine responses in identical twins. General study points: Twins reportedly appeared to share part of their vaccine T cell response while keeping part individual.

TCRdb independently ran MiXCR on the RT-PCR reads; one entry per CDR3 protein. The data hold approximately 13,000 distinct CDR3 sequences, with 70% to 90% observed a single time. The receptor's source is a woman aged 18-35 years who received the yellow fever vaccine. This sample comprised T cells from blood (PBMCs), unsorted or a sorted subset (not recorded which), obtained before or after yellow fever vaccination (not recorded which). The chain uses TRBV29-1 and TRBJ2-7, with 10 bases lining up with TRBD2. CDR3 protein: CSVVWTSGPYEQYF. The CDR3, as DNA: TGCAGCGTTGTTTGGACTAGCGGCCCCTACGAGCAGTACTTC.